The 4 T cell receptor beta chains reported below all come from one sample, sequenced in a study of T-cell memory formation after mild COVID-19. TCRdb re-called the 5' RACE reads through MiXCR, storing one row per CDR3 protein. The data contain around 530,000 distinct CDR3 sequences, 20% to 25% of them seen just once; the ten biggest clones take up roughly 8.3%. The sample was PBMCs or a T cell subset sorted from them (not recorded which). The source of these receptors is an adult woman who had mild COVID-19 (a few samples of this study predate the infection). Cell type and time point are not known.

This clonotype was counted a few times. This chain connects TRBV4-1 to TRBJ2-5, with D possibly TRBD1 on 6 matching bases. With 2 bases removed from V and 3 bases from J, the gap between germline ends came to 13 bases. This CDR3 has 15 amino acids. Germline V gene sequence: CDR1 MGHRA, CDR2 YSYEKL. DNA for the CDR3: TGCGCCAGCAGCCAAAATAGAGGGGGAGAAGAGACCCAGTACTTC. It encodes CASSQNRGGEETQYF.

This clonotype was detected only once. The CDR3 nucleotides read TGTGCCAGCAGCTCCATCCCCGCTAGCGGGAGGAATGAGCAGTTCTTC. Its protein product is CASSSIPASGRNEQFF. The chain joins TRBV7-3 to TRBJ2-1, with 11 bases identical to TRBD2. Looked up from germline, CDR1 is SGHTA and CDR2 is FQGTGA. The CDR3 is made up of 16 amino acids. V shed 4 bases, J shed 7 bases, and the junction held 9 bases outside the gene matches.

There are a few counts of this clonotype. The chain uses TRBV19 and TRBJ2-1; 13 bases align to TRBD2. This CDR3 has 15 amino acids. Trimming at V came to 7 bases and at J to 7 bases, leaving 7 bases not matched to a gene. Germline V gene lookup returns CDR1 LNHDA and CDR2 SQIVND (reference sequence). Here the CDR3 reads CASTNPGLAGNEQFF. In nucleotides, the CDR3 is TGTGCCAGTACCAACCCGGGACTAGCGGGGAATGAGCAGTTCTTC.

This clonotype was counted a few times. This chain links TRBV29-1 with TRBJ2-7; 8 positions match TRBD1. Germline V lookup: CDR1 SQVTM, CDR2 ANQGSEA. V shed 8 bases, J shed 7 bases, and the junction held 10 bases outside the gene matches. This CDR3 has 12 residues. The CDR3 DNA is TGCAGCCTGAGGACAGGGCCTGGGGAGCAGTACTTC. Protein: CSLRTGPGEQYF.